This record concerns one TCR beta chain sequence. With 1 base clipped from V and 5 bases from J, the junction kept 9 bases outside the gene matches. This CDR3 has 16 amino acids. In germline, CDR1 is MNHNY, CDR2 SVGAGI (reference sequence). Original processing notes: From reference gene primer amplification, estimates of nucleated cell counts were derived. The protocol was immunoSEQ multiplex PCR, while the TCRdb copy is restricted to in-frame clones and leaves out a portion. V and J calls and clone size are those listed in that table; D and trimming were worked out from the DNA. Among fewer than 130,000 clones listed, 65% to 80% were seen once. The data derive from a study of blood T cell repertoires in COVID-19. Overall study context: Samples representing acute and convalescent COVID-19 were sourced from the United States, Italy and Spain. The analysed material was cDNA or gDNA that came from T cells, B-cell-depleted T cells, or PBMCs.

Sequencing was carried out using peripheral blood. The J gene is TRBJ2-5, the V gene TRBV6-6, with 8 bases matching TRBD1. This TCR was recovered from a man between 65 and 85 years old with active or convalescent COVID-19. The CDR3 is CASSYWTGTAVETQYF. CDR3 DNA: TGTGCCAGCAGTTACTGGACAGGGACGGCTGTTGAGACCCAGTACTTC.